This T cell receptor (beta chain) appears in the sequencing data of a study of T cells expressing NK-cell markers. Whole-study context: In the group of eight sequenced donors, seven were HCMV-seropositive and one was seronegative. Study outcomes and limitations: Each of several donors carried dominant NKG2C+ clonotypes accounting for about 1.0-7.0% of CD8+ T cells.

Libraries used 5'RACE template switching adding universal primer site and UMIs. TCRdb processed the 5' RACE reads again and assigns one entry to each CDR3 protein, with no DNA. This sample carries about 540,000 distinct CDR3 sequences, with about 3.6% going to the ten biggest clones. Regarding this clonotype: Antigen specificity is unknown.

Germline V CDR1 and CDR2: SEHNR, FQNEAQ (reference sequence). The CDR3 extends over 14 amino acids. The sequencing input was blood T cells: a sorted CD56 or NKG2C T cell subset, CD4+ or CD8+ T cells, or bulk PBMC T cells (not recorded which). This sequence originates from a man between 18 and 29 years old in good health. This chain links TRBV7-9 with TRBJ2-5; the TRBD1 assignment by TCRdb is unverifiable without DNA. The CDR3 protein is CAGSLGQYQETQYF.